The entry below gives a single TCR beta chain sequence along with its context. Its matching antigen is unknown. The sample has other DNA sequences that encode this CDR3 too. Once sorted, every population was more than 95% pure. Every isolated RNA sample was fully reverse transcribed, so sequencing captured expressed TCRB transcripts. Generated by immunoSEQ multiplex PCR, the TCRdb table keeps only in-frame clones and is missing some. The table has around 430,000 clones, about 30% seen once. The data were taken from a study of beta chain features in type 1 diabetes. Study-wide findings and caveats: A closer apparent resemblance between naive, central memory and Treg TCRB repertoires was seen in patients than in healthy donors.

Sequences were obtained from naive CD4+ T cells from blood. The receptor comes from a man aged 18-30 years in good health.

In nucleotides, the CDR3 is TGCAGCGTGCGGCGCGGAGTCTTTGAGCAGTTCTTC. Protein sequence: CSVRRGVFEQFF. V is TRBV29-1 and J is TRBJ2-1; D not certain. Trimming took 6 bases from V and 9 from J, leaving 15 bases between them. From germline, CDR1 is SQVTM and CDR2 ANQGSEA. CDR3 length: 12 residues.